One and the same sample provided the 17 T cell receptor beta chains below, sequenced in a study of cytomegalovirus exposure and HLA in healthy donors. Clones were read by immunoSEQ multiplex PCR, and TCRdb kept only the in-frame ones, dropping some. The top ten hold around 3% of the sample, which has over 200,000 clones, 88% seen once. Sequenced material: PBMCs. The receptors derive from a woman under 30 in good health and CMV-seronegative.

This chain links TRBV29-1 with TRBJ1-1; D is unclear. Looked up from germline, CDR1 is SQVTM and CDR2 is ANQGSEA. V was shortened by 4 bases and J by 0 bases, with 9 bases between the two germline ends. The CDR3 extends over 13 amino acids. CDR3 nucleotides: TGCAGCGTTGTCCCGTCTGTGAACACTGAAGCTTTCTTT. This codes for CSVVPSVNTEAFF.

The rearrangement uses TRBV6-5 and TRBJ2-3, with TRBD1 matching 8 bases. Germline CDR1 and CDR2: MNHEY and SVGAGI. This CDR3 is built from 12 residues. The V segment lost 9 bases and the J segment 6 bases; nucleotides outside the gene matches: 5. The CDR3 loop is CASQTGADTQYF. In nucleotides, the CDR3 is TGTGCCAGTCAGACAGGGGCGGATACGCAGTATTTT.

This chain connects TRBV7-9 to TRBJ2-5; D possibly corresponds to TRBD2 (6 bases). Germline CDR1 and CDR2: SEHNR and FQNEAQ (reference sequence). This CDR3 region has 16 residues. V was pared by 5 bases and J by 5 bases, with 21 bases between. The CDR3 loop reads CASSHNRNLRGETQYF. Written as DNA, the CDR3 is TGTGCCAGCAGCCACAACAGAAACCTCCGGGGGGAGACCCAGTACTTC.

This sequence joins TRBV15 and TRBJ2-1; D might be TRBD1 (6 bases). The CDR3 is made up of 15 amino acids. Germline CDR1 is LNHNV and CDR2 is YYDKDF (reference sequence). V lost 4 bases to trimming and J lost 1 base, with 11 bases between them. This CDR3 reads CATSKDRNSYNEQFF. CDR3 bases: TGTGCCACCAGCAAAGACAGGAATTCCTACAATGAGCAGTTCTTC.

The rearrangement joins TRBV28 to TRBJ2-1; 15 nucleotides align to TRBD2. The CDR3 length is 19 residues. V trimming: 3 bases; J trimming: 7 bases; junction bases outside the gene matches: 13. Germline V lookup: CDR1 MDHEN, CDR2 SYDVKM. This CDR3 is CASSFPTRTSGRAKNEQFF. The CDR3 bases are TGTGCCAGCAGTTTCCCCACTAGGACTAGCGGGAGGGCCAAGAATGAGCAGTTCTTC.

The CDR3: CASSFIAGGETGELFF. In DNA form, the CDR3 reads TGTGCCAGCAGCTTCATAGCGGGAGGAGAAACCGGGGAGCTGTTTTTT. The chain links TRBV7-9 to TRBJ2-2, with 10 bases aligning to TRBD2. This CDR3 has 16 residues. Germline lookup yields CDR1 SEHNR and CDR2 FQNEAQ (reference sequence). V was pared by 3 bases and J by 5 bases, with 6 bases of the junction left unmatched.

V gene TRBV6-5 combines with J gene TRBJ2-7, with TRBD2 matching over 7 bases. With 6 bases clipped from V and 6 bases from J, the junction kept 8 bases outside the gene matches. The CDR3 sequence is 13 residues long. Germline V gene lookup returns CDR1 MNHEY and CDR2 SVGAGI. The CDR3 DNA sequence: TGTGCCAGCAGCAAACTAGCGCGGGGCGAGCAGTACTTC. Amino acid sequence: CASSKLARGEQYF.

The chain recombines TRBV6-1 with TRBJ1-2, with a tentative D call TRBD1 (6 bases). The CDR3 is 15 amino acids. The V gene's germline CDR1 is MNHNS and CDR2 SASEGT. V was shortened by 7 bases and J by 0 bases, with 15 bases between the two germline ends. CDR3 sequence: CASTLAGVSNYGYTF. The CDR3 bases are TGTGCCAGCACTCTGGCAGGGGTATCTAACTATGGCTACACCTTC.

The rearrangement links TRBV7-9 to TRBJ1-1; 10 positions match TRBD1. V trimming: 1 base; J trimming: 0 bases; junction bases outside the gene matches: 8. This CDR3 spans 18 amino acids. Per the germline V gene, CDR1 is SEHNR and CDR2 is FQNEAQ (reference sequence). The CDR3 loop reads CASSLGAGTGVMNTEAFF. The CDR3 coding sequence is TGTGCCAGCAGCTTAGGAGCAGGGACAGGGGTGATGAACACTGAAGCTTTCTTT.

This chain joins TRBV6-5 and TRBJ1-2; 7 bases fit TRBD1. The CDR3 consists of 14 residues. CDR1 is MNHEY, CDR2 SVGAGI, per germline. Germline trimming cut 6 bases from V and 5 bases from J; bases unmatched to any gene: 9. The CDR3 DNA sequence: TGTGCCAGCAGAACCACAGGGGTGGTTTATGGCTACACCTTC. Protein product: CASRTTGVVYGYTF.

This clone was recorded only once. J is TRBJ2-7 and V is TRBV28; TRBD2 matches at 8 bases. The J segment lost 2 bases and the V segment lost 5 bases, leaving 11 bases of the junction unmatched. The CDR3 runs to 16 residues. The germline gives CDR1 MDHEN, CDR2 SYDVKM. CDR3 sequence (DNA): TGTGCCAGCAGTAGGAGACTAGCGAGTTTGACCTACGAGCAGTACTTC. It translates to CASSRRLASLTYEQYF.

V and J are TRBV7-6 and TRBJ2-2; 9 bases match TRBD2. Germline V CDR1 and CDR2: SGHVS, FNYEAQ. The CDR3 is 15 residues long. Trimming cost V 5 bases and J 1 base; bases outside gene matches: 2. The chain's CDR3 is CASSPTSGNTGELFF. In DNA form, the CDR3 reads TGTGCCAGCAGCCCGACTAGCGGGAACACCGGGGAGCTGTTTTTT. Based on the CDR3 plus reference TRBV7-6 and TRBJ2-2, the full variable domain is GAGVSQSPRYKVTKRGQDVALRCDPISGHVSLYWYRQALGQGPEFLTYFNYEAQQDKSGLPNDRFSAERPEGSISTLTIQRTEQRDSAMYRCASSPTSGNTGELFFGEGSRLTVL.

The chain recombines TRBV15 with TRBJ2-7; 9 bases align to TRBD2. CDR3 length: 15 residues. V was pared by 0 bases and J by 7 bases, with 7 bases of the junction left unmatched. Per the germline V gene, CDR1 is LNHNV and CDR2 is YYDKDF (reference sequence). Here the CDR3 reads CATSRDLGGRVEQYF. The CDR3 DNA follows: TGTGCCACCAGCAGAGATCTCGGCGGGAGGGTGGAGCAGTACTTC.

The J gene is TRBJ1-5, the V gene TRBV6-6; D is unclear. Germline V CDR1 and CDR2: MNHNY, SVGAGI (reference sequence). The CDR3 consists of 16 residues. V shed 0 bases and J shed 3 bases, with 12 bases lying between them. In nucleotides, the CDR3 is TGTGCCAGCAGTTACTCGAAATCGGGAACCAATCAGCCCCAGCATTTT. Protein sequence: CASSYSKSGTNQPQHF.

The chain carries TRBV10-2 and TRBJ1-4; tentatively, D is TRBD1 (5 bases). Germline assignment: CDR1 WSHSY and CDR2 SAAADI. This CDR3 is 14 amino acids long. Trimming shortened V by 6 bases and J by 7 bases, and 15 bases separated the two germline ends. CDR3 loop: CASRRRGRGEKLFF. Here the CDR3 DNA reads TGCGCCAGCAGGAGGCGGGGGAGAGGTGAAAAACTGTTTTTT.

V and J are TRBV14 and TRBJ2-7; a weak D match, TRBD1 (6 bases). Germline V gives CDR1 SGHDN, CDR2 FVKESK. Trimming pared 2 bases from V and 10 bases from J, leaving 21 bases between. The CDR3 has 15 amino acids. CDR3 protein: CASSQWTLTGFEQYF. The CDR3 DNA follows: TGTGCCAGCAGCCAATGGACCCTTACAGGGTTTGAACAGTACTTC.

The chain couples TRBV19 to TRBJ2-2, with 9 bases that match TRBD1. The germline CDR1 and CDR2 sequences are LNHDA and SQIVND (reference sequence). V gave up 3 bases and J gave up 2 bases; unmatched junction bases: 4. The CDR3 loop spans 16 amino acids. CDR3 in amino acids: CASSIRDRVNTGELFF. The DNA for the CDR3 is TGTGCCAGTAGTATCCGGGACAGGGTCAACACCGGGGAGCTGTTTTTT.